This T cell receptor beta chain emerged from a study of blood T cell repertoires in COVID-19. Produced via immunoSEQ multiplex PCR; TCRdb's table is partial and in-frame only. Among a few hundred thousand clones listed, 65% to 90% were seen once. The germline CDR1 and CDR2 sequences are LNHDA and SQIVND (reference sequence). V was clipped by 7 bases and J by 2 bases, with 17 bases between them. The CDR3 has 16 amino acids. The origin of this receptor is a woman aged 35 to 49 with acute COVID-19. The rearrangement uses TRBV19 and TRBJ2-2; a weak D match, TRBD2 (6 bases). Sequencing was carried out using PBMCs or T cells enriched from blood (not recorded which). CDR3 DNA sequence: TGTGCCAGTAAACTCCGGGACTCTTTTAACACCGGGGAGCTGTTTTTT. Its translation is CASKLRDSFNTGELFF.